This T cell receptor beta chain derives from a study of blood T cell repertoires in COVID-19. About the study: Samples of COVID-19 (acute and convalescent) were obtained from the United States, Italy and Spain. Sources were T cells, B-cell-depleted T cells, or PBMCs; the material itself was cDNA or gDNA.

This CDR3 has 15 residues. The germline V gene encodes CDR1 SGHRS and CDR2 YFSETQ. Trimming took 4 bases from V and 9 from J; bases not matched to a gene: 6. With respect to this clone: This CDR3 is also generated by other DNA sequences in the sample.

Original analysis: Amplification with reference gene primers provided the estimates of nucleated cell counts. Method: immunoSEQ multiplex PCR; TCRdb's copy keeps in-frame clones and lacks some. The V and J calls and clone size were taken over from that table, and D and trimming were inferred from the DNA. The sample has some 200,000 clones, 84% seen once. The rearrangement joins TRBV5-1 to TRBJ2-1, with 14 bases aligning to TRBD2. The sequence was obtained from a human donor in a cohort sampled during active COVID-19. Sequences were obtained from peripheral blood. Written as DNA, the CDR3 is TGCGCCAGCAGCCTGGGACTAGCGGGAGTGGGTGAGCAGTTCTTC. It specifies CASSLGLAGVGEQFF.